The next 16 T cell receptor beta chains were all read from a single sample in a study of beta chain features in type 1 diabetes. Of the isolated RNA, all was reverse transcribed, and so the sequenced material was expressed TCRB transcripts. Sequencing was performed with immunoSEQ multiplex PCR; in TCRdb, only in-frame clones are kept and a portion is missing. The sample has some 410,000 clones; approximately 13% are singletons. The source material was naive CD4+ T cells from blood. Source of these receptors: a man aged 30 to 45 in good health.

This clone has a count of ten or more. The rearrangement uses TRBV28 and TRBJ2-1, with unresolved D. Per the germline V gene, CDR1 is MDHEN and CDR2 is SYDVKM. CDR3 size: 11 residues. Trimming left V 3 bases short and J 5 bases short, with 2 bases between. The CDR3 spells CASSFHNEQFF. The CDR3 nucleotides read TGTGCCAGCAGTTTCCACAATGAGCAGTTCTTC.

This clone appeared a few times. The chain uses TRBV19 and TRBJ2-4; D is unclear. The CDR3 loop spans 13 amino acids. The germline gives CDR1 LNHDA, CDR2 SQIVND (reference sequence). Between the trimmed V and J ends, which lost 7 bases and 10 bases, there was a span of 17 bases. The CDR3 loop is CASNAAGYGIQYF. In nucleotides, the CDR3 is TGTGCCAGTAACGCGGCAGGCTATGGTATTCAGTACTTC.

The chain couples TRBV11-3 to TRBJ2-7, with 7 bases matching TRBD1. This CDR3 has 16 amino acids. Germline V lookup: CDR1 SGHNT, CDR2 YENEEA. V shed 5 bases, J shed 4 bases, and the junction held 14 bases outside the gene matches. For the CDR3, the DNA is TGTGCCAGCAGCGCTGGAAGACAGGGATCAAGATACGAGCAGTACTTC. Translation gives CASSAGRQGSRYEQYF.

This clone was detected only a few times. This chain links TRBV15 with TRBJ1-4; unclear D gene. The germline V and J ends were trimmed by 5 bases and 6 bases, with 13 bases remaining between them. The CDR3 is made up of 14 amino acids. The V gene's germline CDR1 is LNHNV and CDR2 YYDKDF (reference sequence). CDR3 sequence: CATSRPMADEKLFF. The DNA of the CDR3 is TGTGCCACCAGCCGACCGATGGCAGATGAAAAACTGTTTTTT.

As DNA, the CDR3 is TGCGCCAGCAGCCAAGTTGGGGGACGGACAGTGAGCGGCTACACCTTC. It encodes CASSQVGGRTVSGYTF. The chain combines TRBV4-3 with TRBJ1-2; possibly TRBD1 for D (6 bases). There are 16 residues in the CDR3. From germline, CDR1 is LGHNA and CDR2 YSLEER. V dropped 1 base and J dropped 8 bases, with 20 bases sitting between them.

The chain links TRBV19 to TRBJ2-5, with D perhaps being TRBD1 or TRBD2 (5 bases each). CDR1 and CDR2 (germline): LNHDA, SQIVND (reference sequence). This CDR3 has 13 residues. Trimming left V 8 bases short and J 4 bases short, with 14 bases between. The CDR3: CASRDVGRETQYF. Written as DNA, the CDR3 is TGTGCCAGTCGGGACGTGGGACGAGAGACCCAGTACTTC.

This clone occurred a few times. The chain employs TRBV11-1 and TRBJ2-5, with D perhaps TRBD2 (5 bases). The CDR3 runs to 14 residues. Between the trimmed V and J ends, which lost 3 bases and 2 bases, there was a span of 10 bases. Germline V gene data show CDR1 as SGHAT and CDR2 as FQDESV (reference sequence). CDR3 sequence (DNA): TGTGCCAGCAGCTTTGGGCGGGTTCAAGAGACCCAGTACTTC. Its protein product is CASSFGRVQETQYF.

This rearrangement joins TRBV4-1 to TRBJ1-2; tentatively, D is TRBD1 (5 bases). Trimming took 6 bases from V and 3 from J, leaving 17 bases between them. The length of the CDR3 is 15 residues. CDR1 is MGHRA and CDR2 is YSYEKL in the germline V gene. The CDR3 spells CASSLAGTGDYGYTF. Here the CDR3 DNA reads TGCGCCAGCAGTCTGGCAGGGACGGGTGACTATGGCTACACCTTC.

This clone was found a few times. This rearrangement joins TRBV25-1 to TRBJ1-1; tentatively, D is TRBD1 (6 bases). Trimming removed 3 bases from V and 3 bases from J, with 11 bases in between. The CDR3 is made up of 14 amino acids. The germline CDR1 and CDR2 sequences are MGHDK and SYGVNS. CDR3 sequence (DNA): TGTGCCAGCAGTGACCACAGGGCGCACACTGAAGCTTTCTTT. Its translation: CASSDHRAHTEAFF.

This sequence joins TRBV19 and TRBJ2-2; D is ambiguous. The V end was cut by 9 bases, the J end by 5 bases, with 10 bases between. CDR3 length: 12 residues. Germline lookup yields CDR1 LNHDA and CDR2 SQIVND (reference sequence). CDR3 sequence: CASGTITGELFF. As DNA, the CDR3 is TGTGCCAGCGGAACAATTACCGGGGAGCTGTTTTTT.

This clone was seen a handful of times. The chain recombines TRBV2 with TRBJ1-6; D perhaps matches TRBD1 (6 bases). V was trimmed by 8 bases and J by 5 bases, leaving 10 bases between them. This CDR3 is 13 amino acids long. Germline V gene lookup returns CDR1 SNHLY and CDR2 FYNNEI. The CDR3: CASRRGDNSPLHF. CDR3 coding DNA: TGTGCCAGCCGAAGGGGGGATAATTCACCCCTCCACTTT.

This sequence joins TRBV30 and TRBJ1-1; TRBD1 aligns across 10 bases. CDR1 is GTSNPN and CDR2 is SVGIG in the germline V gene (reference sequence). The CDR3 covers 15 residues. With V trimmed by 0 bases and J by 4 bases, 5 bases remained unmatched. Here the CDR3 DNA reads TGTGCCTGGAGTGTACGAGGGACAGGGGTCACTGAAGCTTTCTTT. Translation: CAWSVRGTGVTEAFF.

J is TRBJ1-1 and V is TRBV28; no clear D. The germline CDR1 and CDR2 sequences are MDHEN and SYDVKM. The CDR3 consists of 14 residues. V dropped 7 bases and J dropped 4 bases, with 16 bases sitting between them. The CDR3 here is CASKLGLWGTEAFF. CDR3 bases: TGTGCCAGCAAACTAGGTCTCTGGGGCACTGAAGCTTTCTTT.

V gene TRBV5-1 combines with J gene TRBJ2-7; D may be TRBD1 (5 bases). V lost 5 bases and J 2 bases, leaving 14 bases between the germline ends. CDR1 SGHRS and CDR2 YFSETQ come from the germline V gene. This CDR3 comprises 14 residues. The CDR3 spells CASRELREPYEQYF. CDR3 nucleotides: TGCGCCAGCAGGGAACTCAGGGAACCCTACGAGCAGTACTTC.

A few counts support this clone. The CDR3 DNA is TGCGCCAGCAGCCAAGAGGGTCCACGGGTAGGCTACACCTTC. Its translation: CASSQEGPRVGYTF. This chain uses TRBV4-1 with TRBJ1-2; D not resolved. Trimming left V 0 bases short and J 8 bases short, with 13 bases between. The CDR3 has 14 amino acids. Germline assignment: CDR1 MGHRA and CDR2 YSYEKL.

J is TRBJ1-1 and V is TRBV9; D perhaps matches TRBD1 (6 bases). The CDR3 has 12 amino acids. V was clipped by 4 bases and J by 8 bases, with 12 bases between them. In germline, CDR1 is SGDLS, CDR2 YYNGEE. The CDR3 nucleotides are TGTGCCAGCAGCAGGGACACCATGGAAGCTTTCTTT. It yields the protein CASSRDTMEAFF.